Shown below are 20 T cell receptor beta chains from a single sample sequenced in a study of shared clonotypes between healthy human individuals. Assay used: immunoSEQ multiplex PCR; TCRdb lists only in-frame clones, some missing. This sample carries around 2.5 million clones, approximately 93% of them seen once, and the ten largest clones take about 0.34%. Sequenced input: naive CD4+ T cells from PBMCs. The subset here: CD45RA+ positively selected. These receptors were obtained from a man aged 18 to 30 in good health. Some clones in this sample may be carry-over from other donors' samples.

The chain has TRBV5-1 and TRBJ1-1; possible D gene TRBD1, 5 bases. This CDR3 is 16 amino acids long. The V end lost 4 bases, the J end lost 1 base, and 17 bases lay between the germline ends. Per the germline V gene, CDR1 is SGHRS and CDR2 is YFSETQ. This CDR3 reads CASSVTSGRRNTEAFF. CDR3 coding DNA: TGCGCCAGCAGCGTAACTTCGGGACGGAGGAACACTGAAGCTTTCTTT.

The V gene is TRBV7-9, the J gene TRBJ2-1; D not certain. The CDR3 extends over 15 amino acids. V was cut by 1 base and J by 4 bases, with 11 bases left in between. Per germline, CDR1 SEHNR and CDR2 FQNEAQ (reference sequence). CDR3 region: CASSLVLPAYNEQFF. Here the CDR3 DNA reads TGTGCCAGCAGCTTAGTACTTCCAGCGTACAATGAGCAGTTCTTC. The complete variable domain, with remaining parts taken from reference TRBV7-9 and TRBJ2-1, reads DTGVSQNPRHKITKRGQNVTFRCDPISEHNRLYWYRQTLGQGPEFLTYFQNEAQLEKSRLLSDRFSAERPKGSFSTLEIQRTEQGDSAMYLCASSLVLPAYNEQFFGPGTRLTVL.

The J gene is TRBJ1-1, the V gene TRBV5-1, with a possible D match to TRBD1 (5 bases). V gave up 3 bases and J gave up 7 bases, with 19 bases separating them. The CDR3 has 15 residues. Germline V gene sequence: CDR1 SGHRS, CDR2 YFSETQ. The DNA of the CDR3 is TGCGCCAGCAGCTGGGGCCCAACCTTTGTCGGTGAAGCTTTCTTT. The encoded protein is CASSWGPTFVGEAFF.

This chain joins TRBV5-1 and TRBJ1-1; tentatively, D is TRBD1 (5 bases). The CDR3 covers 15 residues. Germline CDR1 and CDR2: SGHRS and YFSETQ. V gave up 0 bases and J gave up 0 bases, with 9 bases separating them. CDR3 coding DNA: TGCGCCAGCAGCTTGGCCGCGGGGGTGAACACTGAAGCTTTCTTT. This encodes CASSLAAGVNTEAFF.

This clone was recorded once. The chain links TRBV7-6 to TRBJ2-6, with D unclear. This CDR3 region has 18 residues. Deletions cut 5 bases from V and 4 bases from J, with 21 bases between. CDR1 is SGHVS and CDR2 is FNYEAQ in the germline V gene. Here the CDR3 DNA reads TGTGCCAGCAGCCTCCAAAGTCTGCGCATACAGGGGGCCAACGTCCTGACTTTC. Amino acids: CASSLQSLRIQGANVLTF. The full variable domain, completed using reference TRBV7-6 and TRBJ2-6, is GAGVSQSPRYKVTKRGQDVALRCDPISGHVSLYWYRQALGQGPEFLTYFNYEAQQDKSGLPNDRFSAERPEGSISTLTIQRTEQRDSAMYRCASSLQSLRIQGANVLTFGAGSRLTVL.

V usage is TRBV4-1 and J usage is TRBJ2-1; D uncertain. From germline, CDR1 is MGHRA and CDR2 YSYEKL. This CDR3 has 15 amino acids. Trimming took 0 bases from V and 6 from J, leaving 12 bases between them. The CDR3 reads CASSQDTIAPNEQFF. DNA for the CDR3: TGCGCCAGCAGCCAAGATACGATCGCCCCCAATGAGCAGTTCTTC.

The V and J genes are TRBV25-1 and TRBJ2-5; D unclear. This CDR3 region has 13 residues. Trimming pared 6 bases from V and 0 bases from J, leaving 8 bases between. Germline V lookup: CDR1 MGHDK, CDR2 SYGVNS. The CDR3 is CASRDPYQETQYF. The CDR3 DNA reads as TGTGCCAGCAGGGACCCGTACCAAGAGACCCAGTACTTC.

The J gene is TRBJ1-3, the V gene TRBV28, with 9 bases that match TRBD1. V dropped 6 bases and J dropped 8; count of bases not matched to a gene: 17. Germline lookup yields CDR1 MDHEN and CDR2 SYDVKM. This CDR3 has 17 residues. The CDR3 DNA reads TGTGCCAGCAGATCGCGACAGGGGGAGAAGGGACGGGACACCATATATTTT. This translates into CASRSRQGEKGRDTIYF.

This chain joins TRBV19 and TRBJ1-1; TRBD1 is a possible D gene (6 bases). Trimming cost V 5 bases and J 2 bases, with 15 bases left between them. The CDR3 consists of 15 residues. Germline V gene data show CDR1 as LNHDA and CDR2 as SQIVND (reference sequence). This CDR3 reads CASSYSGQINTEAFF. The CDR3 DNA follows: TGTGCCAGTAGTTACTCAGGACAGATAAACACTGAAGCTTTCTTT.

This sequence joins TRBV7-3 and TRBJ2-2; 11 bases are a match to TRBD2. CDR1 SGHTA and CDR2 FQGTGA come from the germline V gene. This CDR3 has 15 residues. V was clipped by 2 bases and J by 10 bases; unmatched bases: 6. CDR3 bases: TGTGCCAGCAGCTTACAGCCTAGCGGGAGGACGGAGCTGTTTTTT. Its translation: CASSLQPSGRTELFF.

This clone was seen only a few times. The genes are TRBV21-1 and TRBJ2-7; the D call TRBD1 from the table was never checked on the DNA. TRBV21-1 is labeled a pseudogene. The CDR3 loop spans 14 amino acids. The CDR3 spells CASTPGQPYCEQYF. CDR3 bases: TGTGCCAGCACCCCGGGACAACCCTACTGCGAGCAGTACTTC.

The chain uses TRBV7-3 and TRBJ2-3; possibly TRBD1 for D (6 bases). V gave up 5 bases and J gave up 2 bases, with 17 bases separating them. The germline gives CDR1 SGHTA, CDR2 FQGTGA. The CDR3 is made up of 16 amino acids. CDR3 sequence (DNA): TGTGCCAGCAGCCTTAAATCAAGGGGGACCACAGATACGCAGTATTTT. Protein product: CASSLKSRGTTDTQYF.

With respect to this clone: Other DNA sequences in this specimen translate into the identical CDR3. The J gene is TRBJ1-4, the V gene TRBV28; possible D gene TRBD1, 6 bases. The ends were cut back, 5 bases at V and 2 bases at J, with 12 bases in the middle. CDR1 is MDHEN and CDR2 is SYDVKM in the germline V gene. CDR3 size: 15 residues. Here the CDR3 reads CASSPAGATNEKLFF. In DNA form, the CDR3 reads TGTGCCAGCAGTCCTGCAGGGGCCACTAATGAAAAACTGTTTTTT.

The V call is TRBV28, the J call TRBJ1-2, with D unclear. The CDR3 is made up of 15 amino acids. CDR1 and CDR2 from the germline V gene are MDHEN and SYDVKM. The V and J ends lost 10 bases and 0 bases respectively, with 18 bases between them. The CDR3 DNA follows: TGTGCCACCCTCGGGGTAGGGCGAGCTAACTATGGCTACACCTTC. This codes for CATLGVGRANYGYTF.

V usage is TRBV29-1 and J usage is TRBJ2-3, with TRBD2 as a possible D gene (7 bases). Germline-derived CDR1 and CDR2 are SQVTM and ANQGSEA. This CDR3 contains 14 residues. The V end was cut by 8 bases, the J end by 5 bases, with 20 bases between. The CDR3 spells CSSTGGRGEDTQYF. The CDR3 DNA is TGCAGCTCAACCGGGGGGCGAGGGGAAGATACGCAGTATTTT.

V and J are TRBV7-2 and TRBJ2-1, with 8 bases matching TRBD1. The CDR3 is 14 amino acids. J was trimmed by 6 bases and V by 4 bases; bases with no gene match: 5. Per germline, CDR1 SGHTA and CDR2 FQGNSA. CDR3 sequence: CASSSLDRGNEQFF. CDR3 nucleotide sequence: TGTGCCAGCAGCTCCCTCGACAGGGGCAATGAGCAGTTCTTC.

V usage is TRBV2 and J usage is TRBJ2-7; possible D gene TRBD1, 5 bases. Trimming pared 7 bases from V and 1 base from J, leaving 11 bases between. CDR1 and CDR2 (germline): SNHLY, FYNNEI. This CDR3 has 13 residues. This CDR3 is CASTITGSYEQYF. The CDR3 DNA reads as TGTGCCAGCACCATTACAGGTTCCTACGAGCAGTACTTC.

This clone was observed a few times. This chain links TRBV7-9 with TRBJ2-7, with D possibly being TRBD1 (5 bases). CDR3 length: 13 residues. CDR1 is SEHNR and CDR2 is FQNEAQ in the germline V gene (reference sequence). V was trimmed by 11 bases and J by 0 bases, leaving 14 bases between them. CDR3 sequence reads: CAYDSISSYEQYF. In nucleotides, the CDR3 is TGTGCCTACGACAGTATTTCCTCCTACGAGCAGTACTTC.

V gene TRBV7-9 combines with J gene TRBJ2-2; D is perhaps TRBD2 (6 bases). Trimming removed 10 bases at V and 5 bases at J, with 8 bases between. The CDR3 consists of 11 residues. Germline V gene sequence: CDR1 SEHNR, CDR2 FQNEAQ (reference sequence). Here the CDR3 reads CATRGTGELFF. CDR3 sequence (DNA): TGTGCCACACGGGGGACCGGGGAGCTGTTTTTT.

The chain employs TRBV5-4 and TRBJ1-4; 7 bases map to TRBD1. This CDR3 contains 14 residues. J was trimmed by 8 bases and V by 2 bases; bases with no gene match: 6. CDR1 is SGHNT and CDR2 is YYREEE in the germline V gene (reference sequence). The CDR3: CASSFTGVQEKLFF. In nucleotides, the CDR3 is TGTGCCAGCAGCTTTACAGGGGTTCAGGAAAAACTGTTTTTT.